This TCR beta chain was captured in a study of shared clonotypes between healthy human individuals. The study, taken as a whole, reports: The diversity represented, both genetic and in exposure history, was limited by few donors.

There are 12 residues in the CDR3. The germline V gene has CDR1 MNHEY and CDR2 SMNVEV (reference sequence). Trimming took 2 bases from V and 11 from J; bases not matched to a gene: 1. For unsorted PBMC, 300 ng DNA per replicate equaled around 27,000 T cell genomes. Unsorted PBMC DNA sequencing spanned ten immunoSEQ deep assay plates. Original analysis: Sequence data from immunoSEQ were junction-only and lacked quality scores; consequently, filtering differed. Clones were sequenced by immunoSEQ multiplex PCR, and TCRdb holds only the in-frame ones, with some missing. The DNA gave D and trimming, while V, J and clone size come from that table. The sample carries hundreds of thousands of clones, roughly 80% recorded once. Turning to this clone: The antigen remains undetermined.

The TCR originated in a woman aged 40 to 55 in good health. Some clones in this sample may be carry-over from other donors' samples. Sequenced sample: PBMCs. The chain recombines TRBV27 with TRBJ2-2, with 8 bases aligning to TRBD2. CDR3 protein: CASSLSGSELFF. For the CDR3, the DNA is TGTGCCAGCAGTTTAAGCGGGAGCGAGCTGTTTTTT.